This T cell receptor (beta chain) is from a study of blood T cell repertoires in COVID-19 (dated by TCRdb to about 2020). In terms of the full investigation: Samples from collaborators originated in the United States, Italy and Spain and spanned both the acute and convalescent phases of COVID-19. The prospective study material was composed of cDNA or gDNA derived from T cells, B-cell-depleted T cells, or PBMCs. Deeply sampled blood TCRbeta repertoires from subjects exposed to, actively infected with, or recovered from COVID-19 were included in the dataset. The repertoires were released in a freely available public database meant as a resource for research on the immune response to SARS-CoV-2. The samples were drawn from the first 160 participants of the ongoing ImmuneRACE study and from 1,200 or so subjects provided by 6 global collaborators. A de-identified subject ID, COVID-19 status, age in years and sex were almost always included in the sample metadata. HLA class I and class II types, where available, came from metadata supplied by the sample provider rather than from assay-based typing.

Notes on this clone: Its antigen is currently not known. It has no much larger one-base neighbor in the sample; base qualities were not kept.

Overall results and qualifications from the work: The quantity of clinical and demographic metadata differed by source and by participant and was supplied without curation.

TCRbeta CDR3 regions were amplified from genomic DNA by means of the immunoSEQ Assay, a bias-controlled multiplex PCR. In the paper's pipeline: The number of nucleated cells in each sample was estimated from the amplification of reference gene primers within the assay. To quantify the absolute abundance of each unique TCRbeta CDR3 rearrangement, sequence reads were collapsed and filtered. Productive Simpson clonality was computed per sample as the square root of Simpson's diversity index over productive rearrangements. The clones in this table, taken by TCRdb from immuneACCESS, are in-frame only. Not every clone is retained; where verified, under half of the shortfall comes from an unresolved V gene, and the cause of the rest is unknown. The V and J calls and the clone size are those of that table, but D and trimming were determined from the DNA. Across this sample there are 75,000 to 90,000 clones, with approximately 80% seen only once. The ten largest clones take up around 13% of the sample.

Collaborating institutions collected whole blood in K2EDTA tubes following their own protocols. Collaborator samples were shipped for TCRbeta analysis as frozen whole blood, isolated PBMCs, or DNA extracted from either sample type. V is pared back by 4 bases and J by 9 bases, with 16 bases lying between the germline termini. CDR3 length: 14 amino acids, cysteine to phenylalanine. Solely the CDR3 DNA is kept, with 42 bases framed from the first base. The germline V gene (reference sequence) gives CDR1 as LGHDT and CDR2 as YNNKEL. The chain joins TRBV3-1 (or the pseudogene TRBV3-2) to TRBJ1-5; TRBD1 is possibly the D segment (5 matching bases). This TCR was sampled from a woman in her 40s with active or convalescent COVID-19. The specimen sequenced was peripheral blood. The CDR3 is CASSPDSRYWPQHF. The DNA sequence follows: TGTGCCAGCAGCCCCGACAGTAGGTATTGGCCCCAGCATTTT.